This is a list of T cell receptor beta chains from one sample in a study of Ad26.COV2.S vaccination and SARS-CoV-2 variants. Data came from immunoSEQ multiplex PCR; TCRdb stores just in-frame clones and leaves some out. This table has 300,000 to 350,000 clones, 88% appearing once. Here the sequenced sample was peripheral blood, taken in a trial of Ad26.COV2.S vaccine versus placebo. Receptor source: a person between 18 and 65 years old who received the Ad26.COV2.S COVID-19 vaccine or a placebo. Both conserved end residues are part of each CDR3. D genes are given only for firm matches. Some rows mark clone size as missing; the rest say once, few, many or name a class of expanded clone.

v_gene: TRBV19; d_gene: .; abundance: .; j_gene: TRBJ1-2; CDR3aa: CASSDDHDNYGYTF; CDR3nt: TGTGCCAGTAGTGACGATCATGATAACTATGGCTACACCTTC
v_gene: TRBV6-2/TRBV6-3; d_gene: .; abundance: .; j_gene: TRBJ1-5; CDR3aa: CASSFGTDNNQPQHF; CDR3nt: TGTGCCAGCAGTTTCGGGACGGACAACAATCAGCCCCAGCATTTT
v_gene: TRBV5-1; d_gene: .; abundance: .; j_gene: TRBJ2-5; CDR3aa: CASSLEKETQYF; CDR3nt: TGCGCCAGCAGCTTAGAAAAGGAGACCCAGTACTTC
v_gene: TRBV12-5; d_gene: TRBD2; abundance: .; j_gene: TRBJ2-2; CDR3aa: CASGSSWGRVDTGELFF; CDR3nt: TGTGCTAGTGGTTCGTCTTGGGGGAGGGTAGACACCGGGGAGCTGTTTTTT
v_gene: TRBV6-5; d_gene: .; abundance: .; j_gene: TRBJ1-1; CDR3aa: CASSYSMRGLAFF; CDR3nt: TGTGCCAGCAGTTACTCGATGCGGGGTCTTGCTTTCTTT
v_gene: TRBV30; d_gene: .; abundance: .; j_gene: TRBJ1-6; CDR3aa: CAWTPARAGYNSPLHF; CDR3nt: TGTGCCTGGACCCCCGCGAGGGCGGGATATAATTCACCCCTCCACTTT
v_gene: TRBV14; d_gene: .; abundance: .; j_gene: TRBJ2-1; CDR3aa: CASSQSTWRASSYNEQFF; CDR3nt: TGTGCCAGCAGCCAATCCACGTGGCGGGCTAGCTCCTACAATGAGCAGTTCTTC
v_gene: TRBV7-9; d_gene: .; abundance: .; j_gene: TRBJ2-7; CDR3aa: CASSSQGRFPYEQYF; CDR3nt: TGTGCCAGCAGCTCCCAAGGGAGATTTCCCTACGAGCAGTACTTC
v_gene: TRBV5-5; d_gene: .; abundance: .; j_gene: TRBJ2-2; CDR3aa: CASSLSGRVAGELFF; CDR3nt: TGTGCCAGCAGCTTGAGTGGCAGGGTGGCCGGGGAGCTGTTTTTT
v_gene: TRBV7-7; d_gene: TRBD2; abundance: .; j_gene: TRBJ2-3; CDR3aa: CASSSGLVGTDTQYF; CDR3nt: TGTGCTAGCAGTTCCGGACTAGTGGGCACAGATACGCAGTATTTT
v_gene: TRBV27; d_gene: TRBD1; abundance: .; j_gene: TRBJ2-2; CDR3aa: CASTSRDRKNTGELFF; CDR3nt: TGTGCCAGCACCTCGAGGGACAGGAAGAACACCGGGGAGCTGTTTTTT
v_gene: TRBV30; d_gene: .; abundance: .; j_gene: TRBJ2-2; CDR3aa: CAWSVLIGELFF; CDR3nt: TGTGCCTGGAGTGTACTGATCGGGGAGCTGTTTTTT
v_gene: TRBV7-6; d_gene: .; abundance: .; j_gene: TRBJ2-5; CDR3aa: CASSSLLGQETQYF; CDR3nt: TGTGCCAGCAGCTCATTGCTGGGTCAAGAGACCCAGTACTTC
v_gene: TRBV27; d_gene: .; abundance: few; j_gene: TRBJ1-1; CDR3aa: CASSFGAMNTEAFF; CDR3nt: TGTGCCAGCAGTTTTGGGGCAATGAACACTGAAGCTTTCTTT
v_gene: TRBV11-3; d_gene: TRBD1; abundance: .; j_gene: TRBJ1-5; CDR3aa: CASSLLGTGPNQPQHF; CDR3nt: TGTGCCAGCAGCTTACTCGGGACAGGCCCCAATCAGCCCCAGCATTTT
v_gene: TRBV7-9; d_gene: .; abundance: .; j_gene: TRBJ2-1; CDR3aa: CASSLDLYNEQFF; CDR3nt: TGTGCCAGCAGCTTAGATCTGTACAATGAGCAGTTCTTC
v_gene: TRBV18; d_gene: TRBD1; abundance: .; j_gene: TRBJ2-7; CDR3aa: CASSPSTGGNEQYF; CDR3nt: TGTGCCAGCTCACCCTCGACAGGGGGCAACGAGCAGTACTTC
v_gene: TRBV12-3/TRBV12-4; d_gene: .; abundance: .; j_gene: TRBJ2-7; CDR3aa: CASSLSWNEQYF; CDR3nt: TGTGCCAGCAGTTTAAGTTGGAACGAGCAGTACTTC
v_gene: TRBV3-1/TRBV3-2; d_gene: .; abundance: .; j_gene: TRBJ2-1; CDR3aa: CASRMTGTANEQFF; CDR3nt: TGTGCCAGCAGAATGACCGGGACTGCCAATGAGCAGTTCTTC
v_gene: TRBV3-1/TRBV3-2; d_gene: TRBD2; abundance: .; j_gene: TRBJ2-2; CDR3aa: CASRWRGSAGELFF; CDR3nt: TGTGCCAGCAGATGGCGGGGGTCGGCCGGGGAGCTGTTTTTT
v_gene: TRBV12-3/TRBV12-4; d_gene: .; abundance: .; j_gene: TRBJ1-2; CDR3aa: CASTTWNNYGYTF; CDR3nt: TGTGCCAGCACGACGTGGAACAACTATGGCTACACCTTC
v_gene: TRBV4-3; d_gene: .; abundance: .; j_gene: TRBJ1-2; CDR3aa: CASSQDSRENYGYTF; CDR3nt: TGCGCCAGCAGCCAAGATTCGCGGGAAAACTATGGCTACACCTTC
v_gene: TRBV7-2; d_gene: TRBD1; abundance: .; j_gene: TRBJ2-7; CDR3aa: CASSERTGSEYEQYF; CDR3nt: TGTGCCAGCAGCGAGAGGACAGGGAGTGAATACGAGCAGTACTTC
v_gene: TRBV5-6; d_gene: .; abundance: once; j_gene: TRBJ2-1; CDR3aa: CASSLSRARSNEQFF; CDR3nt: TGTGCCAGCAGCTTGAGCCGGGCTAGAAGTAATGAGCAGTTCTTC
v_gene: TRBV29-1; d_gene: .; abundance: few; j_gene: TRBJ2-2; CDR3aa: CSVVVHTDVAGELFF; CDR3nt: TGCAGCGTTGTTGTACACACGGACGTAGCCGGGGAGCTGTTTTTT
v_gene: TRBV11-1; d_gene: .; abundance: .; j_gene: TRBJ2-7; CDR3aa: CASSLAGNEQYF; CDR3nt: TGTGCCAGCAGCTTGGCAGGGAACGAGCAGTACTTC
v_gene: TRBV15; d_gene: TRBD1; abundance: .; j_gene: TRBJ1-1; CDR3aa: CATEDPGQRFMNTEAFF; CDR3nt: TGTGCCACGGAAGACCCGGGACAGCGGTTCATGAACACTGAAGCTTTCTTT
v_gene: TRBV2; d_gene: .; abundance: .; j_gene: TRBJ1-5; CDR3aa: CASTREGGNQPQHF; CDR3nt: TGTGCCAGCACCCGGGAGGGGGGTAATCAGCCCCAGCATTTT
v_gene: TRBV9; d_gene: TRBD1; abundance: .; j_gene: TRBJ2-4; CDR3aa: CASSGLDGTGVNIQYF; CDR3nt: TGTGCCAGCAGCGGGCTAGACGGGACAGGAGTAAACATTCAGTACTTC
v_gene: TRBV28; d_gene: TRBD1; abundance: .; j_gene: TRBJ1-4; CDR3aa: CASMDRLGKLFF; CDR3nt: TGTGCCAGCATGGACAGGCTGGGAAAACTGTTTTTT
v_gene: TRBV19; d_gene: .; abundance: once; j_gene: TRBJ2-1; CDR3aa: CASSPSRVAYNEQFF; CDR3nt: TGTGCCAGTAGCCCTTCTAGGGTTGCCTACAATGAGCAGTTCTTC
v_gene: TRBV28; d_gene: .; abundance: once; j_gene: TRBJ2-1; CDR3aa: CASSPEVYEQFF; CDR3nt: TGTGCCAGCAGCCCGGAGGTCTATGAGCAGTTCTTC
v_gene: TRBV19; d_gene: .; abundance: .; j_gene: TRBJ1-1; CDR3aa: CASSIAERSDTEAFF; CDR3nt: TGTGCCAGTAGTATCGCCGAGAGGTCGGACACTGAAGCTTTCTTT
v_gene: TRBV25-1; d_gene: TRBD1; abundance: .; j_gene: TRBJ1-2; CDR3aa: CASSGDRGPYGYTF; CDR3nt: TGTGCCAGCAGTGGGGACAGGGGACCCTATGGCTACACCTTC
v_gene: TRBV6-5; d_gene: .; abundance: .; j_gene: TRBJ2-2; CDR3aa: CASSYPGNRAGELFF; CDR3nt: TGTGCCAGCAGTTACCCGGGAAATCGGGCCGGGGAGCTGTTTTTT
v_gene: TRBV27; d_gene: TRBD1; abundance: .; j_gene: TRBJ2-3; CDR3aa: CASSKGTGGTDTQYF; CDR3nt: TGTGCCAGCAGTAAGGGGACAGGGGGCACAGATACGCAGTATTTT
v_gene: TRBV9; d_gene: TRBD2; abundance: .; j_gene: TRBJ2-5; CDR3aa: CASSVVASGDTETQYF; CDR3nt: TGTGCCAGCAGCGTAGTGGCTAGCGGCGATACGGAGACCCAGTACTTC
v_gene: TRBV7-8; d_gene: .; abundance: .; j_gene: TRBJ1-4; CDR3aa: CASSSHGGVGEKLFF; CDR3nt: TGTGCCAGCAGCTCCCATGGGGGTGTAGGGGAAAAACTGTTTTTT
v_gene: TRBV7-9; d_gene: .; abundance: .; j_gene: TRBJ2-7; CDR3aa: CASSSSGEGGLLFEQYF; CDR3nt: TGTGCCAGCAGCTCCAGCGGCGAGGGGGGCTTGCTTTTCGAGCAGTACTTC
v_gene: TRBV7-2; d_gene: .; abundance: .; j_gene: TRBJ2-2; CDR3aa: CASSPTPNTGELFF; CDR3nt: TGTGCCAGCAGCCCGACTCCGAACACCGGGGAGCTGTTTTTT
v_gene: TRBV7-9; d_gene: .; abundance: .; j_gene: TRBJ1-2; CDR3aa: CASSLREAGYGYTF; CDR3nt: TGTGCCAGCAGCTTAAGGGAGGCGGGCTATGGCTACACCTTC
v_gene: TRBV21-1; d_gene: .; abundance: .; j_gene: TRBJ2-5; CDR3aa: CASSKGGQSAGEETQYF; CDR3nt: TGTGCCAGCAGCAAAGGGGGACAAAGTGCGGGTGAAGAGACCCAGTACTTC
v_gene: TRBV4-1; d_gene: TRBD2; abundance: .; j_gene: TRBJ2-7; CDR3aa: CASSHSAGGLRSYEQYF; CDR3nt: TGCGCCAGCAGCCACAGCGCGGGAGGACTGCGGTCCTACGAGCAGTACTTC
v_gene: TRBV5-1; d_gene: .; abundance: .; j_gene: TRBJ2-7; CDR3aa: CASSHTHSYEQYF; CDR3nt: TGCGCCAGCAGCCACACGCACTCCTACGAGCAGTACTTC
v_gene: TRBV18; d_gene: TRBD2; abundance: .; j_gene: TRBJ2-2; CDR3aa: CASSPIGLAGKTTPGELFF; CDR3nt: TGTGCCAGCTCACCCATAGGACTAGCGGGAAAAACAACCCCCGGGGAGCTGTTTTTT
v_gene: TRBV3-1/TRBV3-2; d_gene: .; abundance: once; j_gene: TRBJ2-7; CDR3aa: CASSSGSGSLYEQYF; CDR3nt: TGTGCCAGCAGCTCGGGTAGCGGATCCCTCTACGAGCAGTACTTC
v_gene: TRBV2; d_gene: TRBD1; abundance: .; j_gene: TRBJ2-1; CDR3aa: CASSDTGTGAYNEQFF; CDR3nt: TGTGCCAGCAGTGATACCGGGACAGGGGCATACAATGAGCAGTTCTTC
v_gene: TRBV12-3/TRBV12-4; d_gene: .; abundance: .; j_gene: TRBJ2-7; CDR3aa: CATTLGANYEQYF; CDR3nt: TGTGCCACCACCCTAGGGGCAAACTACGAGCAGTACTTC
v_gene: TRBV11-2; d_gene: .; abundance: .; j_gene: TRBJ2-2; CDR3aa: CASSFETGELFF; CDR3nt: TGTGCCAGCAGCTTTGAGACCGGGGAGCTGTTTTTT
v_gene: TRBV6-2/TRBV6-3; d_gene: .; abundance: .; j_gene: TRBJ2-2; CDR3aa: CASSYSGSQGWNTGELFF; CDR3nt: TGTGCCAGCAGTTACTCGGGGTCCCAGGGCTGGAACACCGGGGAGCTGTTTTTT
v_gene: TRBV7-8; d_gene: TRBD1; abundance: .; j_gene: TRBJ2-7; CDR3aa: CASSVGTGIFYEQYF; CDR3nt: TGTGCCAGCAGCGTCGGGACAGGGATCTTCTACGAGCAGTACTTC
v_gene: TRBV7-6; d_gene: .; abundance: .; j_gene: TRBJ2-5; CDR3aa: CASSPRSLGTGETQYF; CDR3nt: TGTGCCAGCAGTCCTCGGTCCCTAGGGACGGGGGAGACCCAGTACTTC
v_gene: TRBV7-8; d_gene: .; abundance: .; j_gene: TRBJ1-5; CDR3aa: CASSLGAGANQPQHF; CDR3nt: TGTGCCAGCAGCTTAGGTGCAGGGGCAAATCAGCCCCAGCATTTT
v_gene: TRBV12-5; d_gene: TRBD1; abundance: .; j_gene: TRBJ1-1; CDR3aa: CASGSTGGNTEAFF; CDR3nt: TGTGCTAGTGGTTCAACAGGGGGGAACACTGAAGCTTTCTTT
v_gene: TRBV6-4; d_gene: .; abundance: .; j_gene: TRBJ1-1; CDR3aa: CASSEQLNTEAFF; CDR3nt: TGTGCCAGCAGTGAACAGCTGAACACTGAAGCTTTCTTT
v_gene: TRBV6-2/TRBV6-3; d_gene: .; abundance: .; j_gene: TRBJ2-7; CDR3aa: CASSYSRGFYEQYF; CDR3nt: TGTGCCAGCAGTTACTCGAGAGGGTTCTACGAGCAGTACTTC